This TCR beta chain is from a study of T cells in Graves' hyperthyroidism and ophthalmopathy. The germline V gene has CDR1 SEHNR and CDR2 FQNEAQ (reference sequence). J lost 1 base, V lost 5 bases, and 10 bases had no gene match. This CDR3 is 18 amino acids long. This clonotype was seen at least ten times. Authors of the study amplified TCR beta CDR3 regions from RNA transcripts. An initial round of RT-PCR targeting the TCR CDR3 relied on the HTBI primer set. TCRdb re-analysed the multiplex PCR reads in MiXCR, keeping a single row per CDR3 protein. Here the sample spans roughly 180,000 distinct CDR3 sequences, over 8% being singletons.

Sequencing was done on a sample of blood. The gene calls are TRBV7-9 and TRBJ2-7, with 14 nucleotides matching TRBD2. The clonotype originates from a woman aged 18-35 years with Graves' hyperthyroidism that later progressed to Graves' ophthalmopathy. The DNA of the CDR3 is TGTGCCAGCAGCCCCGACGGGACTAGCGGGAGACCTTCCTACGAGCAGTACTTC. Protein product: CASSPDGTSGRPSYEQYF.